This T cell receptor beta chain stems from a study of cytomegalovirus exposure and HLA in healthy donors. Trimming left V 4 bases short and J 2 bases short, with 11 bases between. The CDR3 covers 13 residues. CDR1 SQVTM and CDR2 ANQGSEA come from the germline V gene. The PCR ran on 60 Vbeta and 13 Jbeta primers. Profiled with immunoSEQ multiplex PCR; TCRdb holds only in-frame clones, not every one. The sample records under 95,000 clones, 72% being singletons. On this clone itself: Its antigen remains unknown.

The study's findings and limits: A missense variant in DCLRE1C was later tied to TCR beta V- and J-gene trimming. Later analysis suggested most CMV-associated TCR beta chains were HLA-restricted.

Material: PBMCs. The clonotype originates from a middle-aged woman in good health and CMV-seropositive. The V and J genes are TRBV29-1 and TRBJ2-5; no clear D. The CDR3 protein is CSVVGGRQETQYF. As DNA, the CDR3 is TGCAGCGTTGTAGGCGGCAGACAAGAGACCCAGTACTTC.